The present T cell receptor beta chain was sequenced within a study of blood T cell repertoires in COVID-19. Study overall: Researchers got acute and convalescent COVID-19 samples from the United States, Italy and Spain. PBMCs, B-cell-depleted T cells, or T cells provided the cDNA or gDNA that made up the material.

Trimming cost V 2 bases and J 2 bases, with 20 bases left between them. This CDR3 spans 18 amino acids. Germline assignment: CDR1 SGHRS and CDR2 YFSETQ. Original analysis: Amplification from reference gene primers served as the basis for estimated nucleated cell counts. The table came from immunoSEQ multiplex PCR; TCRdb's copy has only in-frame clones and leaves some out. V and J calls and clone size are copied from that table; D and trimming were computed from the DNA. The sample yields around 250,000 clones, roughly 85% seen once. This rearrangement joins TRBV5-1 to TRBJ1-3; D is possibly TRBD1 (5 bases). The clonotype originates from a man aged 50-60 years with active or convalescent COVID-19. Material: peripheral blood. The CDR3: CASSLSPSQGKTGNTIYF. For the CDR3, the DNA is TGCGCCAGCAGCTTATCACCCTCCCAGGGAAAAACTGGAAACACCATATATTTT.